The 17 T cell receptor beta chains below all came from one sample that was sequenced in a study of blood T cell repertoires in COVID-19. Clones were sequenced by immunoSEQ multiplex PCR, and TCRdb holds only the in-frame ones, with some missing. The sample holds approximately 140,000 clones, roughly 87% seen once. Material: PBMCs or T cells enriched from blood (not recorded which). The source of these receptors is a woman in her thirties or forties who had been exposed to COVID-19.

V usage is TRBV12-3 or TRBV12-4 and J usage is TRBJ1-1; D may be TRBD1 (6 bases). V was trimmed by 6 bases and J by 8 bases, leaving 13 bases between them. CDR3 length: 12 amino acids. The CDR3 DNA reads TGTGCCAGCAGCCGTTTGGACAGAGAAGCTTTCTTT. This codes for CASSRLDREAFF.

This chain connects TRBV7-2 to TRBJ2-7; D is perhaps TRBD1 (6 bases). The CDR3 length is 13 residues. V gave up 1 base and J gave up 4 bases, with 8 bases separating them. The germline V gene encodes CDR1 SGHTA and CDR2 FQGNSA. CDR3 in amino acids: CASSLGQEYEQYF. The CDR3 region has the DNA TGTGCCAGCAGCTTAGGACAGGAGTACGAGCAGTACTTC.

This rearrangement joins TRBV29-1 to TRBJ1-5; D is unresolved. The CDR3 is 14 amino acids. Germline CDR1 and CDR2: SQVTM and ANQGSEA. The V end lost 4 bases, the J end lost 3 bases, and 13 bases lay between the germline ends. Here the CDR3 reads CSVGEGRYNQPQHF. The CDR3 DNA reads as TGCAGCGTTGGAGAGGGCCGTTACAATCAGCCCCAGCATTTT.

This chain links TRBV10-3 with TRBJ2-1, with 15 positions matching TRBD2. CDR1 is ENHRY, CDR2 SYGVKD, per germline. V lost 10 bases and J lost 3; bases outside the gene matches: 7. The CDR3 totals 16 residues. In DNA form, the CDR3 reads TGTGCCACCGTAGGACTAGCGGGGGGGTTCTACAATGAGCAGTTCTTC. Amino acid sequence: CATVGLAGGFYNEQFF.

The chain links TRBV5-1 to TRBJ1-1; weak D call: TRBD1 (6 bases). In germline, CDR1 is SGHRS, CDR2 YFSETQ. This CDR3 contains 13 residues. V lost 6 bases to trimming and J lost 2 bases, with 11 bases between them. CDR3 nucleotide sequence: TGCGCCAGCACCAGGACAGTTAACACTGAAGCTTTCTTT. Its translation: CASTRTVNTEAFF. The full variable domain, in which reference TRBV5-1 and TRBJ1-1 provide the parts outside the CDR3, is KAGVTQTPRYLIKTRGQQVTLSCSPISGHRSVSWYQQTPGQGLQFLFEYFSETQRNKGNFPGRFSGRQFSNSRSEMNVSTLELGDSALYLCASTRTVNTEAFFGQGTRLTVV.

The CDR3 sequence is CASSERNRGTEKLFF. CDR3 bases: TGTGCCAGCAGTGAGAGAAACAGGGGAACTGAAAAACTGTTTTTT. The chain has TRBV6-4 and TRBJ1-4, with 7 bases fitting TRBD1. J lost 7 bases, V lost 3 bases, and 8 bases had no gene match. This CDR3 contains 15 residues. Germline lookup yields CDR1 MRHNA and CDR2 SNTAGT.

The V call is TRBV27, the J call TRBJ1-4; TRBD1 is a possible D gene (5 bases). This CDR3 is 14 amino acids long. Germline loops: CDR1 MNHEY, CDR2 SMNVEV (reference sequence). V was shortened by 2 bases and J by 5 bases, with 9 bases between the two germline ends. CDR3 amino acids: CASSLRRGNEKLFF. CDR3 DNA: TGTGCCAGCAGTTTAAGGCGGGGCAATGAAAAACTGTTTTTT.

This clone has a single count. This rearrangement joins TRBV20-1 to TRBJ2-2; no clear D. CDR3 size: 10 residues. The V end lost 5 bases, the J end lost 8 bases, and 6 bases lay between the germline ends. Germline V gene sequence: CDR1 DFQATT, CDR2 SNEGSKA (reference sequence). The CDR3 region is CSAWAGELFF. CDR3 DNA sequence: TGCAGTGCTTGGGCTGGGGAGCTGTTTTTT.

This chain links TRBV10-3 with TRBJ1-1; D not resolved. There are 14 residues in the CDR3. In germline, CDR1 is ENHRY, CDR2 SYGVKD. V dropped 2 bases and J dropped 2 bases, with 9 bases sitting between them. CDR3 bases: TGTGCCATCAGTGAGACCCGGGTTAACACTGAAGCTTTCTTT. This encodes CAISETRVNTEAFF.

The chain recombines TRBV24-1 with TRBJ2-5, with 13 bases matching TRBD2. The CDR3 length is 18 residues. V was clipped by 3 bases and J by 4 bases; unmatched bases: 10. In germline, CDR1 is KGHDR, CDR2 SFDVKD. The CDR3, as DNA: TGTGCCACCAGTGATCCCTTGACTAGCGGGAGGTTCGGAGAGACCCAGTACTTC. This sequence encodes CATSDPLTSGRFGETQYF.

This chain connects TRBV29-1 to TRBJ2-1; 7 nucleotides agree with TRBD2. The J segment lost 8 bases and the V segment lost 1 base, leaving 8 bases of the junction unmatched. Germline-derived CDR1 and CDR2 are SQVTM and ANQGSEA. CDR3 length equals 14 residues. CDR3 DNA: TGCAGCGTTGAAGGGAGCGGGAAGCCGGATGAGCAGTTCTTC. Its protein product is CSVEGSGKPDEQFF.

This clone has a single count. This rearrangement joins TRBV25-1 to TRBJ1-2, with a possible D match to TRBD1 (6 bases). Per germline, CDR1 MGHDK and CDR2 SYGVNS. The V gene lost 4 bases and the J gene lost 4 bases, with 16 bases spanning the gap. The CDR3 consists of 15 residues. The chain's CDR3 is CASSVGGQNSYGYTF. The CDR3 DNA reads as TGTGCCAGCAGTGTGGGTGGACAGAACTCCTATGGCTACACCTTC.

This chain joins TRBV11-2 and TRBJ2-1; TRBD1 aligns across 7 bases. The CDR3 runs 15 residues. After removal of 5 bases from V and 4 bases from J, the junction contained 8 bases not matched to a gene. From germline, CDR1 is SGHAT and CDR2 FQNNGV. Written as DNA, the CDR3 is TGTGCCAGCAGCCCTACCGGGACAGCTTACAATGAGCAGTTCTTC. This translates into CASSPTGTAYNEQFF.

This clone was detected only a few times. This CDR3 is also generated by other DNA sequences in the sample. The CDR3 here is CASSDSGGGTEAFF. The CDR3 nucleotides are TGTGCCAGCAGTGACTCGGGGGGAGGAACTGAAGCTTTCTTT. The chain combines TRBV2 with TRBJ1-1; a weak D match, TRBD1 (5 bases). V lost 3 bases to trimming and J lost 5 bases, with 13 bases between them. The CDR3 extends over 14 amino acids. Germline loops: CDR1 SNHLY, CDR2 FYNNEI.

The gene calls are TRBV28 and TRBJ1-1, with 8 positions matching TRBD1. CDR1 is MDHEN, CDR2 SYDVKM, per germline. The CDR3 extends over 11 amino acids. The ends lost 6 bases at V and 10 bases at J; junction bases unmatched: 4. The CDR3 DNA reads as TGTGCCAGCAGCGACAGGGGCCGAGCTTTCTTT. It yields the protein CASSDRGRAFF.

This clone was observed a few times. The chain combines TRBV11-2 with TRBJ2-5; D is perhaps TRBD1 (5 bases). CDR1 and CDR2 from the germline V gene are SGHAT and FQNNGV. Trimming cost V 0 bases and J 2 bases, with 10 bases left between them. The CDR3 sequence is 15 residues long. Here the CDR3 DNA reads TGTGCCAGCAGCTTAGATTTCAGGGTACAAGAGACCCAGTACTTC. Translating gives CASSLDFRVQETQYF.

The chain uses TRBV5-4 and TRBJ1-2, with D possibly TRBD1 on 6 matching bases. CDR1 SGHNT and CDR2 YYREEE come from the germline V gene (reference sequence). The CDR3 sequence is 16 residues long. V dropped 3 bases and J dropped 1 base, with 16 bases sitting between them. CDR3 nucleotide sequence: TGTGCCAGCAGCTCCCGTCGACAGGCCGATAACTATGGCTACACCTTC. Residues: CASSSRRQADNYGYTF.